Below, 21 T cell receptor beta chains from the same sample are listed, as sequenced in a study of T cell changes during pregnancy in multiple sclerosis. Measured with immunoSEQ multiplex PCR; TCRdb has only the in-frame clones, and not every one. The sample shows some 80,000 clones, roughly 92% of them seen only once. The sample in question was peripheral blood, obtained in the first trimester of pregnancy. The receptors were sampled from a female donor with multiple sclerosis, enrolled in a pregnancy study.

The chain recombines TRBV9 with TRBJ2-7; no clear D gene. V was clipped by 0 bases and J by 2 bases, with 6 bases between them. Germline assignment: CDR1 SGDLS and CDR2 YYNGEE. This CDR3 region has 13 residues. The DNA for the CDR3 is TGTGCCAGCAGCGTAGGTCTAGCCTACGAGCAGTACTTC. Its translation: CASSVGLAYEQYF.

The chain has TRBV9 and TRBJ2-3; TRBD2 matches 8 bases. V shed 2 bases, J shed 3 bases, and the junction held 5 bases outside the gene matches. The CDR3 length is 15 residues. Germline values: CDR1 SGDLS, CDR2 YYNGEE. CDR3 sequence: CASSVTSGGTDTQYF. The CDR3 DNA reads TGTGCCAGCAGCGTTACTAGCGGCGGTACAGATACGCAGTATTTT.

The chain has TRBV15 and TRBJ1-1, with a possible D match to TRBD1 (6 bases). The CDR3 has 15 amino acids. CDR1 and CDR2 from the germline V gene are LNHNV and YYDKDF (reference sequence). The ends were cut back, 5 bases at V and 5 bases at J, with 18 bases in the middle. The CDR3 reads CATSPQDTGWTEAFF. CDR3 in DNA: TGTGCCACCAGCCCCCAGGACACAGGGTGGACTGAAGCTTTCTTT.

The rearrangement uses TRBV28 and TRBJ2-7; tentative D call: TRBD2 (6 bases). The CDR3 totals 15 residues. The V end was cut by 4 bases, the J end by 0 bases, with 13 bases between. The germline V gene has CDR1 MDHEN and CDR2 SYDVKM. CDR3 nucleotides: TGTGCCAGCAGTTCCCGGGGGACCAGCTCCTACGAGCAGTACTTC. Its translation: CASSSRGTSSYEQYF. The variable domain in full, completed from reference TRBV28 and TRBJ2-7, reads DVKVTQSSRYLVKRTGEKVFLECVQDMDHENMFWYRQDPGLGLRLIYFSYDVKMKEKGDIPEGYSVSREKKERFSLILESASTNQTSMYLCASSSRGTSSYEQYFGPGTRLTVT.

This clone has just a few counts. Because the CDR3's place on the DNA is in doubt, the DNA is left out and the CDR3 is given as listed by TCRdb. J is TRBJ2-1 and V is TRBV19; the table's D call TRBD2 went unverified against the DNA. Inclusive of both ends, the CDR3 amounts to 11 amino acids. The germline CDR1 and CDR2 sequences are LNHDA and SQIVND (reference sequence). The CDR3 is CASTSGLEQFF.

This chain connects TRBV18 to TRBJ2-3; a possible D gene is TRBD1 (5 bases). Trimming removed 0 bases from V and 0 bases from J, with 16 bases in between. CDR3 length equals 18 residues. The V gene's germline CDR1 is KGHSH and CDR2 LQKENI. CDR3 residues: CASSPPRTTISSTDTQYF. The CDR3 nucleotides are TGTGCCAGCTCACCACCCCGGACAACGATCTCTAGCACAGATACGCAGTATTTT.

This sequence joins TRBV28 and TRBJ2-7; 12 bases map to TRBD1. V gave up 10 bases and J gave up 0 bases; unmatched junction bases: 10. The CDR3 is 16 amino acids. Germline loops: CDR1 MDHEN, CDR2 SYDVKM. CDR3 DNA sequence: TGTGCCAACAACCGGGACAGGGGGCGCCCCTCCTACGAGCAGTACTTC. It codes for CANNRDRGRPSYEQYF.

This clone was recorded only once. V gene TRBV14 combines with J gene TRBJ2-2; D is undetermined. V was cut by 0 bases and J by 4 bases, with 3 bases left in between. Germline-derived CDR1 and CDR2 are SGHDN and FVKESK. This CDR3 has 13 residues. DNA of the CDR3: TGTGCCAGCAGCCAAGATCTCACCGGGGAGCTGTTTTTT. Residues: CASSQDLTGELFF.

This clone was seen just once. CDR3 in amino acids: CASSLRREGRMDTQYF. The DNA of the CDR3 is TGCGCCAGCAGCTTGCGGCGGGAGGGCCGCATGGATACGCAGTATTTT. The chain is built from TRBV5-1 and TRBJ2-3, with 9 bases matching TRBD2. Germline values: CDR1 SGHRS, CDR2 YFSETQ. V was pared by 1 base and J by 6 bases, with 9 bases of the junction left unmatched. This CDR3 contains 16 residues.

This rearrangement joins TRBV2 to TRBJ2-3, with 13 nucleotides matching TRBD2. Germline V gives CDR1 SNHLY, CDR2 FYNNEI. Losses at the gene ends were 7 bases for V and 2 bases for J; bases not matched to a gene: 9. The CDR3 length is 17 residues. CDR3 protein: CASKRLAGGPNTDTQYF. CDR3 nucleotide sequence: TGTGCCAGCAAGAGACTAGCGGGGGGACCAAACACAGATACGCAGTATTTT.

This chain uses TRBV4-1 with TRBJ2-3; 9 nucleotides agree with TRBD2. V shed 0 bases, J shed 6 bases, and the junction held 7 bases outside the gene matches. Germline V gene sequence: CDR1 MGHRA, CDR2 YSYEKL. This CDR3 comprises 16 residues. The CDR3 protein is CASSQDSTSGWDTQYF. The CDR3 DNA follows: TGCGCCAGCAGCCAAGACTCGACTAGCGGTTGGGATACGCAGTATTTT.

The chain carries TRBV19 and TRBJ1-6; unclear D gene. V lost 8 bases, J lost 0 bases, and 8 bases lay in between. Germline CDR1 and CDR2: LNHDA and SQIVND (reference sequence). The CDR3 sequence is 14 residues long. The CDR3 reads CASASSSYNSPLHF. CDR3 DNA: TGTGCCAGTGCCTCTAGCTCCTATAATTCACCCCTCCACTTT.

The rearrangement uses TRBV28 and TRBJ1-5; TRBD1 matches 10 bases. CDR1 is MDHEN and CDR2 is SYDVKM in the germline V gene. Trimming removed 6 bases from V and 6 bases from J; junction bases left unmatched: 8. The CDR3 has 15 amino acids. CDR3: CASREDRGVSQPQHF. As DNA, the CDR3 is TGTGCCAGCAGAGAGGACAGGGGGGTTAGTCAGCCCCAGCATTTT. The variable domain in full, completed from reference TRBV28 and TRBJ1-5, reads DVKVTQSSRYLVKRTGEKVFLECVQDMDHENMFWYRQDPGLGLRLIYFSYDVKMKEKGDIPEGYSVSREKKERFSLILESASTNQTSMYLCASREDRGVSQPQHFGDGTRLSIL.

CDR3 region: CASSYSRLAGLQYF. DNA for the CDR3: TGTGCCAGCAGTTACTCCCGACTAGCGGGATTGCAGTATTTT. The chain has TRBV6-5 and TRBJ2-3; 11 bases are shared with TRBD2. Germline V CDR1 and CDR2: MNHEY, SVGAGI. The CDR3 length is 14 residues. The V segment lost 0 bases and the J segment 11 bases; nucleotides outside the gene matches: 4.

This chain connects TRBV5-1 to TRBJ1-1; a possible D gene is TRBD1 (5 bases). The CDR3 extends over 18 amino acids. Between the trimmed V and J ends, which lost 0 bases and 5 bases, there was a span of 23 bases. Germline CDR1 is SGHRS and CDR2 is YFSETQ. In nucleotides, the CDR3 is TGCGCCAGCAGCTTGGTCAGTGGGGCGCAGGTTTCGGGTACTGAAGCTTTCTTT. This translates into CASSLVSGAQVSGTEAFF.

The chain carries TRBV19 and TRBJ1-4; D uncertain. Germline V CDR1 and CDR2: LNHDA, SQIVND (reference sequence). This CDR3 has 16 residues. Trimming removed 2 bases from V and 8 bases from J, with 18 bases in between. The CDR3 nucleotides read TGTGCCAGTAGTATATCAGCGTACGCTAGTTGGGAAAAACTGTTTTTT. Its translation: CASSISAYASWEKLFF.

The chain couples TRBV5-6 to TRBJ2-3; TRBD2 might be the D (5 bases). Germline V CDR1 and CDR2: SGHDT, YYEEEE. Trimming cost V 4 bases and J 2 bases, with 11 bases left between them. This CDR3 has 14 amino acids. The CDR3 DNA sequence: TGTGCCAGCAGCACGGGGAGAAACACAGATACGCAGTATTTT. This codes for CASSTGRNTDTQYF.

This chain connects TRBV6-6 to TRBJ1-2; no firm D call. This CDR3 is 11 amino acids long. V gave up 5 bases and J gave up 8 bases, with 9 bases separating them. The germline V gene encodes CDR1 MNHNY and CDR2 SVGAGI (reference sequence). In DNA, the CDR3 is TGTGCCAGCAGTCCCTCCGGGGGCTACACCTTC. This translates into CASSPSGGYTF.

J is TRBJ1-3 and V is TRBV7-2; no firm D call. V lost 3 bases and J lost 0, with 15 bases in between. The CDR3 consists of 17 residues. Germline V gene sequence: CDR1 SGHTA, CDR2 FQGNSA. The CDR3 loop reads CASSFLNEEISGNTIYF. CDR3 sequence (DNA): TGTGCCAGCAGCTTCCTTAACGAGGAAATCTCTGGAAACACCATATATTTT.

The rearrangement uses TRBV6-1 and TRBJ1-5, with 11 bases matching TRBD1. V shed 3 bases, J shed 7 bases, and the junction held 5 bases outside the gene matches. Germline loops: CDR1 MNHNS, CDR2 SASEGT. This CDR3 spans 15 amino acids. CDR3 bases: TGTGCCAGCAGTGATAGGACAGGGGGCTGGCAGCCCCAGCATTTT. Translating gives CASSDRTGGWQPQHF.

The V and J genes are TRBV7-2 and TRBJ1-1; D possibly corresponds to TRBD1 (6 bases). This CDR3 has 15 residues. Germline lookup yields CDR1 SGHTA and CDR2 FQGNSA. The germline V and J ends were trimmed by 5 bases and 0 bases, with 13 bases remaining between them. This CDR3 is CASSPPGTLNTEAFF. The CDR3 DNA reads TGTGCCAGCAGCCCACCCGGGACACTGAACACTGAAGCTTTCTTT.